The clone carrying this TCR beta chain occurred a few times. Its antigen is still unknown. This CDR3 has 15 amino acids. The V gene lost 3 bases and the J gene lost 6 bases, with 15 bases spanning the gap. Germline loops: CDR1 ENHRY, CDR2 SYGVKD. Measured with immunoSEQ multiplex PCR; TCRdb has only the in-frame clones, and not every one. The profile shows about 7,300 clones, 74% of them singletons. This entry comes from a study of somatic mutations in cytotoxic T cells in rheumatoid arthritis. Overall study findings and caveats: Rheumatoid arthritis patients showed CD8+ clonality increasing with age, unlike healthy controls. For CD8+ T-cell clonality, rheumatoid arthritis patients and age-matched healthy controls did not differ significantly.

This TCR came from an adult with rheumatoid arthritis. This sequence joins TRBV10-3 and TRBJ1-5; D might be TRBD1 (6 bases). Sequencing used CD8+ T cells sorted from blood. The CDR3 is CAISEGNRVGQPQHF. CDR3 DNA: TGTGCCATCAGTGAAGGAAACAGGGTAGGTCAGCCCCAGCATTTT.